This TCR beta chain is from a study of blood T cell repertoires in COVID-19. For the study at large: From T cells, B-cell-depleted T cells, or PBMCs came the material, which was cDNA or gDNA.

V lost 1 base to trimming and J lost 0 bases, with 5 bases between them. The CDR3 spans 14 residues. The V gene's germline CDR1 is LNHDA and CDR2 SQIVND (reference sequence). Original handling: Cell counts per sample came from amplifying reference gene primers. This table comes from immunoSEQ multiplex PCR, and its TCRdb copy is limited to in-frame clones, with some not included. The D gene and trimming were derived from the DNA, and the V and J assignments and clone size from that table. The sample contains tens of thousands of clones, 80% to 85% of which appear only once. The source is a man between 50 and 59 years old with acute or convalescent COVID-19. The J gene is TRBJ2-3, the V gene TRBV19; D call uncertain. Source material: peripheral blood. The CDR3, as DNA: TGTGCCAGTAGTATAGCCCTCAGCACAGATACGCAGTATTTT. Its translation: CASSIALSTDTQYF.